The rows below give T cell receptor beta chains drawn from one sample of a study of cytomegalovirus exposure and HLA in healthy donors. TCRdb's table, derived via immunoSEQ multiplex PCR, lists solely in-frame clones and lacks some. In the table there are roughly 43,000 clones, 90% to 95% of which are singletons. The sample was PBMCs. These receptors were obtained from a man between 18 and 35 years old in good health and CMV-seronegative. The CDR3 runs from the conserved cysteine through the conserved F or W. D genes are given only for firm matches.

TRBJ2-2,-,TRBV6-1,TGTGCCAGCTCTAGGTTGGCGGACACCGGGGAGCTGTTTTTT,CASSRLADTGELFF
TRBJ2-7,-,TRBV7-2,TGTGCCAGCAGCTCCCGGAGGGACGAGCAGTACTTC,CASSSRRDEQYF
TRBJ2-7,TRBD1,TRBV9,TGTGCCAGCAGCGTAGGGACAGGGCCTTCCTACGAGCAGTACTTC,CASSVGTGPSYEQYF
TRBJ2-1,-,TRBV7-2,TGTGCCAGCAGCTTTGTCGATGAGCAGTTCTTC,CASSFVDEQFF
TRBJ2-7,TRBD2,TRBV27,TGTGCCAGCAGTTTCCTAGCGGGCCGCTCCTACGAGCAGTACTTC,CASSFLAGRSYEQYF
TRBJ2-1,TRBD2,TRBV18,TGTGCCAGCTCACCGGGACTAGCACCCGTCGGGAATGAGCAGTTCTTC,CASSPGLAPVGNEQFF
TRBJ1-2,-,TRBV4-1,TGCGCCAGCAGCCAACCGGCGGGGCCACACTACACCTTC,CASSQPAGPHYTF
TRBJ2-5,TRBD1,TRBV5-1,TGCGCCAGCAGGTTTCGGTCTGACAGGGGCCAAGAGACCCAGTACTTC,CASRFRSDRGQETQYF
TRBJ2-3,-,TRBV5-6,TGTGCCAGCAGCTTGCGCGGCACAGATACGCAGTATTTT,CASSLRGTDTQYF
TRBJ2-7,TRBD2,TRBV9,TGTGCCAGCAGCGTGGGATCGACTAGCGGCTACGAGCAGTACTTC,CASSVGSTSGYEQYF
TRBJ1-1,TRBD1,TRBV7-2,TGTGCCAGCAACCCGGACAGGGAGAACACTGAAGCTTTCTTT,CASNPDRENTEAFF
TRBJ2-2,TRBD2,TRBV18,TGTGCCAGCTCACCACGGACTAGCGGGGACACCGGGGAGCTGTTTTTT,CASSPRTSGDTGELFF